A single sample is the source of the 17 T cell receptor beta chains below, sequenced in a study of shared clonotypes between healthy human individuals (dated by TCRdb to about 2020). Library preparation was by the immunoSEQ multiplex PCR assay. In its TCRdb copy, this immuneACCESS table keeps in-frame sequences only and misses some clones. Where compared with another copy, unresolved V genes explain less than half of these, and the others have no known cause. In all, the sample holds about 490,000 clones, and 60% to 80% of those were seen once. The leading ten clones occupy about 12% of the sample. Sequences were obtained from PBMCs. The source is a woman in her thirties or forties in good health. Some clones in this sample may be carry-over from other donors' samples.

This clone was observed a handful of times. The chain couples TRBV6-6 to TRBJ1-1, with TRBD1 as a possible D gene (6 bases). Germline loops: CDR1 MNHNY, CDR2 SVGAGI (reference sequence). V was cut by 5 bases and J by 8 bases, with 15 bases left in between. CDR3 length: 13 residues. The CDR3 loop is CASSHSTGHEAFF. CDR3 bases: TGTGCCAGCAGTCATTCGACGGGACACGAAGCTTTCTTT.

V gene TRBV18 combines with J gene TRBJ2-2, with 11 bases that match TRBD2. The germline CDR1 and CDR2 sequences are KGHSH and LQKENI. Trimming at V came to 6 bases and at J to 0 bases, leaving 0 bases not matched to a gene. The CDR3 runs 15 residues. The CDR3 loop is CASSTSGTNTGELFF. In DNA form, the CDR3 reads TGTGCCAGCTCGACTAGCGGGACGAACACCGGGGAGCTGTTTTTT.

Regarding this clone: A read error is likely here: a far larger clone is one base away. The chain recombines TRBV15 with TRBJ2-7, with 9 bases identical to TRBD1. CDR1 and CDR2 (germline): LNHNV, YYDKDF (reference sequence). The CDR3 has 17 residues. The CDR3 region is CATSRDLIGQGTYEQHF. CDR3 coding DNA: TGTGCCACCAGCAGAGATCTCATCGGACAGGGGACCTACGAGCAGCACTTC.

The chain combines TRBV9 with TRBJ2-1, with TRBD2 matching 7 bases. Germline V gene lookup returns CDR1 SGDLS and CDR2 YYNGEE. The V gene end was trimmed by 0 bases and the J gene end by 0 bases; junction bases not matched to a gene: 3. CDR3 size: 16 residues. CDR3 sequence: CASSVVSSGSYNEQFF. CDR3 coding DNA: TGTGCCAGCAGCGTAGTGTCTAGCGGCTCCTACAATGAGCAGTTCTTC.

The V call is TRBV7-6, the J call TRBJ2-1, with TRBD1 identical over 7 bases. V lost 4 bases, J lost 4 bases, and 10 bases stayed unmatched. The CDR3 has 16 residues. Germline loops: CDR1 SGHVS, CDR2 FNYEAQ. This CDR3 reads CASSSPTDRAYNEQFF. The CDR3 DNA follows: TGTGCCAGCAGCTCCCCTACAGACAGGGCGTACAATGAGCAGTTCTTC.

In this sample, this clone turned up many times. In DNA form, the CDR3 reads TGTGCCAGCAGCCTCCTATCAGTGAGGGGGTACGAGCAGTACTTC. Protein sequence: CASSLLSVRGYEQYF. The chain uses TRBV7-2 and TRBJ2-7; D possibly corresponds to TRBD1 (6 bases). The V end was cut by 5 bases, the J end by 4 bases, with 18 bases between. Germline-derived CDR1 and CDR2 are SGHTA and FQGNSA. The length of the CDR3 is 15 residues.

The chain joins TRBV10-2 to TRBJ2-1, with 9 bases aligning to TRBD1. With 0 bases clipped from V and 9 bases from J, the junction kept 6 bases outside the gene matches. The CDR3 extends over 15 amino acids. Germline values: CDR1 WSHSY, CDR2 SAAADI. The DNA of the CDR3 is TGCGCCAGCAGTGAGTCGGAGGACAGGGGTGGTGAGCAGTTCTTC. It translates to CASSESEDRGGEQFF.

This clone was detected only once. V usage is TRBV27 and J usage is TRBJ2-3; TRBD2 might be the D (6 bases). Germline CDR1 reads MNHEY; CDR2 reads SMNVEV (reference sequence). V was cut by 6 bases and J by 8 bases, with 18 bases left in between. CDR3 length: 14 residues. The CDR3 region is CASRTSGSPGTQYF. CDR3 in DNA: TGTGCCAGCAGGACTAGTGGGTCCCCTGGTACGCAGTATTTT.

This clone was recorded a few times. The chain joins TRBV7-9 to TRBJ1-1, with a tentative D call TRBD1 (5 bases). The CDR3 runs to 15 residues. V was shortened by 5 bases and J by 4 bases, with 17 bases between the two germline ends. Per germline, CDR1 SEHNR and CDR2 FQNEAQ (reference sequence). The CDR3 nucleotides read TGTGCCAGCAGCCCTCGGGGAGGGGTGATCACTGAAGCTTTCTTT. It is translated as CASSPRGGVITEAFF.

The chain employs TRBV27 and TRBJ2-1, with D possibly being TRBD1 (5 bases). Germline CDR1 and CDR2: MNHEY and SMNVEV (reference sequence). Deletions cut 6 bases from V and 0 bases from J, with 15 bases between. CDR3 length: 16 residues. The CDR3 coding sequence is TGTGCCAGCAGGAGACAGCCCCTCTACTCCTACAATGAGCAGTTCTTC. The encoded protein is CASRRQPLYSYNEQFF.

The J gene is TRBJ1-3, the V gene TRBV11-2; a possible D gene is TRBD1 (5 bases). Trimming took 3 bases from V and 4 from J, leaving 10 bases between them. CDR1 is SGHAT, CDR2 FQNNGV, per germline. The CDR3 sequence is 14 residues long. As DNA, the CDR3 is TGTGCCAGCAGCTTCGGGACTTACGGAAACACCATATATTTT. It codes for CASSFGTYGNTIYF.

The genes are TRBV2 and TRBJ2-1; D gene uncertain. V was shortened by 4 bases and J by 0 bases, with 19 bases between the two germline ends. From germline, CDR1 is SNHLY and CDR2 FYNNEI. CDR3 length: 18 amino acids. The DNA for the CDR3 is TGTGCCAGCAGTGGTTTTTCTCAGCCTCGGAGCTCCTACAATGAGCAGTTCTTC. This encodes CASSGFSQPRSSYNEQFF.

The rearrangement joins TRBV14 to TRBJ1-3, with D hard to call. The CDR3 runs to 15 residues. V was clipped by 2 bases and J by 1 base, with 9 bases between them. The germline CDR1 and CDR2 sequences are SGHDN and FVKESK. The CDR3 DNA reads TGTGCCAGCAGCCAACGAGAAACTTCTGGAAACACCATATATTTT. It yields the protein CASSQRETSGNTIYF.

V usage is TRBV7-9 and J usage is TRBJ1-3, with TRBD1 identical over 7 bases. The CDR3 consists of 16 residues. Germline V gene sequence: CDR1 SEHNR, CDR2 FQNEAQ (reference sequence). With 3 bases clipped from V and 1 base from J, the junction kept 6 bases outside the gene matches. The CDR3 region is CASSFGETGSGNTIYF. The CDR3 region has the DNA TGTGCCAGCAGCTTCGGGGAGACAGGGTCTGGAAACACCATATATTTT.

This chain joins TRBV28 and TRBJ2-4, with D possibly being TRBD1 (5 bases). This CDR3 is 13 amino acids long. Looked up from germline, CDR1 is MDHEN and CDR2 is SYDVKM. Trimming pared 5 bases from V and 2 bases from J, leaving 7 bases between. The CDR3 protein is CASSRGSKNIQYF. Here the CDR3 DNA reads TGTGCCAGCAGTAGGGGCTCCAAAAACATTCAGTACTTC.

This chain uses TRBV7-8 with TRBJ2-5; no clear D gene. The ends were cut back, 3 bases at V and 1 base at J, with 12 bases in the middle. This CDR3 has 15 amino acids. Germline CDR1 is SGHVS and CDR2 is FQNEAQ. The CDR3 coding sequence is TGTGCCAGCAGCTTTGGGTGGTCACTCCAAGAGACCCAGTACTTC. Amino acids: CASSFGWSLQETQYF.

DNA for the CDR3: TGTGCCAGCAGCTTCGCGGTAAACACTGAAGCTTTCTTT. It translates to CASSFAVNTEAFF. The chain links TRBV5-4 to TRBJ1-1; D unclear. V was shortened by 2 bases and J by 2 bases, with 7 bases between the two germline ends. Germline V gene sequence: CDR1 SGHNT, CDR2 YYREEE (reference sequence). This CDR3 spans 13 amino acids.